A selection of T cell receptor beta chains follows, all from one sample in a study of T cell responses to AZD1222 COVID-19 vaccine. Sequencing used immunoSEQ multiplex PCR; TCRdb keeps in-frame clones, though not all of them. The sample records more than 75,000 clones, approximately 90% being singletons. This specimen was peripheral blood, taken on day 0 of AZD1222 vaccination. The origin of the receptors is an adult in good health. CDR3s include the opening cysteine and the closing phenylalanine or tryptophan.

V	J	CDR3
TRBV6-5	TRBJ1-3	CASRRGEYPGNTIYF
TRBV9	TRBJ1-2	CASRANYGYTF
TRBV3-1/TRBV3-2	TRBJ2-1	CASSQDQTSGRLYEQFF
TRBV4-1	TRBJ1-6	CASSHGQGGGSPLHF
TRBV6-2/TRBV6-3	TRBJ2-5	CASSSILSTQDKETQYF
TRBV9	TRBJ2-2	CASSVVVNTGELFF
TRBV7-9	TRBJ1-1	CASSLSGVNTEAFF
TRBV7-3	TRBJ2-5	CASSSRTSGGESKETQYF
TRBV19	TRBJ1-1	CASSRGGNTEAFF
TRBV28	TRBJ2-5	CASSSPGGLETQYF
TRBV7-9	TRBJ1-2	CASSFSRQALYTF
TRBV7-2	TRBJ2-5	CASSLVAGYQETQYF
TRBV4-3	TRBJ1-4	CASATGPFNEKLFF
TRBV5-1	TRBJ1-2	CASSLVPGADYGYTF
TRBV18	TRBJ1-6	CASSLRSSYNSPLHF
TRBV28	TRBJ2-2	CASSLGGTNTGELFF
TRBV7-2	TRBJ1-5	CASSLGSSQYSNQPQHF
TRBV19	TRBJ1-1	CASNSAELNTEAFF
TRBV4-3	TRBJ1-5	CASSQDRGQPQHF
TRBV19	TRBJ1-1	CASSIDRGGSEAFF
TRBV27	TRBJ1-2	CASSPQGNYGYTF
TRBV28	TRBJ1-2	CASSLLGTGERNYGYTF
TRBV20-1	TRBJ1-2	CSARDAGF
TRBV5-1	TRBJ2-5	CASSLAGSGSGQGTQYF
TRBV29-1	TRBJ2-3	CSVEIRTSGKDTQYF
TRBV5-1	TRBJ1-5	CASSLGGSNQPQHF
TRBV5-6	TRBJ1-3	CARAPDRFSGNTIYF
TRBV7-2	TRBJ1-2	CASSLGGNYGYTF
TRBV5-1	TRBJ1-2	CASSLTTVSYGYTF
TRBV18	TRBJ2-2	CASSQAASNTGELFF
TRBV28	TRBJ1-1	CASSMQGAHAFF
TRBV11-2	TRBJ1-1	CASSLEIQENTEAFF
TRBV11-2	TRBJ2-7	CASRQIQGSQAYEQYF
TRBV7-3	TRBJ2-1	CASSLGNEQFF
TRBV14	TRBJ1-3	CASSRLQSGSGNTIYF
TRBV18	TRBJ2-5	CASSLRTGGETQYF
TRBV29-1	TRBJ2-1	CSVGDRGRANEQFF